Sequencing of this T cell receptor (beta chain) was carried out in a study of T-cell memory formation after mild COVID-19. For the study at large: TCR clusters were mostly confined to one donor each.

From the 5' RACE reads, TCRdb called clonotypes with MiXCR, one entry per CDR3 protein. Of approximately 580,000 distinct CDR3 sequences detected, just over 20% appear once; the ten largest clones hold approximately 12%. Germline V gives CDR1 SQVTM, CDR2 ANQGSEA. V dropped 6 bases and J dropped 0 bases, with 12 bases sitting between them. The CDR3 sequence is 13 residues long. This clonotype turned up a few times. The rearrangement links TRBV29-1 to TRBJ2-7; D tentatively reads TRBD1 or TRBD2 (5 bases each). The source material was PBMCs or a T cell subset sorted from them (not recorded which). The TCR was taken from an adult woman who had mild COVID-19 (a few samples of this study predate the infection). Cell type and time point are not known. In nucleotides, the CDR3 is TGCAGCGTAGGTTGGGGACGCTCCTACGAGCAGTACTTC. This translates into CSVGWGRSYEQYF.